One sample yielded the 2 T cell receptor beta chains listed below, sequenced in a study of T-cell reconstitution after alpha-beta-depleted transplantation in children. TCRbeta library construction was performed incorporating unique molecular identifiers. TCRdb re-analysed the PCR reads in MiXCR, keeping a single row per CDR3 protein. Counted here are some 550,000 distinct CDR3 sequences, more than 20% occurring once; the ten biggest clones make up 13% to 15%. The specimen was PBMCs, mostly from graft donor cells, collected 360 days after TCRalphabeta/CD19-depleted stem cell transplant. The source is a boy less than two years old who had a stem cell transplant for acute myeloid leukemia, so the T cells may come from the graft donor.

A note on this clonotype: Given a much more abundant clone one base away, this may be a read error. The final CDR3 position lacks the conserved phenylalanine or tryptophan, pointing to a likely read error. The chain is built from TRBV12-3 or TRBV12-4 and TRBJ1-6, with a tentative D call TRBD1 (5 bases). Trimming stripped 8 bases from V and 9 bases from J, with 23 bases between. The CDR3 loop spans 16 amino acids. The CDR3 DNA sequence: TGTGCCAGCCTCCGCCGGGGGGGTCCCTGGGCTTCACCCCTCCACATT. Translated, it gives CASLRRGGPWASPLHI.

This clonotype was picked up a small number of times. The rearrangement joins TRBV20-1 to TRBJ1-4; 7 nucleotides line up with TRBD1. The V gene's germline CDR1 is DFQATT and CDR2 SNEGSKA (reference sequence). The CDR3 covers 14 residues. V gave up 2 bases and J gave up 6 bases; unmatched junction bases: 6. The CDR3 sequence: CSARTRQGDEKLFF. CDR3 nucleotides: TGCAGTGCTAGAACCAGACAGGGTGATGAAAAACTGTTTTTT.